This T cell receptor (beta chain) was sequenced for a study of human T cells and chemical hapten exposure. Notes on the study in general: Healthy individuals' immune responses may differ from those of donors, who had alopecia.

The library tagged each cDNA molecule with unique molecular identifiers. TCRdb processed the RACE reads anew with MiXCR; each CDR3 protein has one entry. The sample lists a few hundred thousand distinct CDR3 sequences, more than 6.5% occurring once. Time point specified: pre-sensitization, week 0. Treatment given: therapeutic diphenylcyclopropenone sensitization with weekly scalp DPC. Whole blood, unfractionated, served as the material for total RNA extraction. This clonotype has more than one count but fewer than ten. What it binds is not known. The CDR3 extends over 15 amino acids. Germline lookup yields CDR1 SQVTM and CDR2 ANQGSEA. Germline trimming cut 4 bases from V and 1 base from J; bases unmatched to any gene: 5.

This clonotype was sampled from a woman aged 35 to 49 with alopecia areata. Some clones in this sample may be carry-over from other donors' samples. Source: whole blood, taken in connection with sensitization to the hapten diphenylcyclopropenone (DPC). The chain recombines TRBV29-1 with TRBJ1-5; TRBD1 matches 9 bases. The CDR3 is CSVARTGDSNQPQHF. CDR3 coding DNA: TGCAGCGTTGCCCGGACAGGGGACAGCAATCAGCCCCAGCATTTT.